This T cell receptor beta chain was recovered during a study of T-cell memory formation after mild COVID-19. Across the whole study: Largely, TCR clusters stayed within a single donor.

Whole-study results and caveats: There were some responding clones in pre-infection memory, which suggested that cross-reactive memory had joined.

Constant-segment primers were used for 5'RACE, and the resulting TCR alpha and TCR beta cDNA libraries carried sample barcodes and UMIs. TCRdb processed the 5' RACE reads anew with MiXCR; each CDR3 protein has one entry. Altogether 450,000 or so distinct CDR3 sequences are present, 25% being singletons, with the ten largest covering around 13%. Germline-derived CDR1 and CDR2 are SNHLY and FYNNEI. Unmatched junction bases numbered 9, after V lost 0 bases and J lost 0 bases. CDR3 length equals 19 residues. Of note for this clonotype: Its target is not known.

This clonotype was obtained from an adult woman who had mild COVID-19 (a few samples of this study predate the infection). Cell type and time point are not known. The sequenced sample consisted of PBMCs or a T cell subset sorted from them (not recorded which). This rearrangement joins TRBV2 to TRBJ1-1; TRBD1 matches 11 bases. DNA of the CDR3: TGTGCCAGCAGTGAAGCTATCCCGGGACAGGGGGTTATGAACACTGAAGCTTTCTTT. Protein product: CASSEAIPGQGVMNTEAFF.